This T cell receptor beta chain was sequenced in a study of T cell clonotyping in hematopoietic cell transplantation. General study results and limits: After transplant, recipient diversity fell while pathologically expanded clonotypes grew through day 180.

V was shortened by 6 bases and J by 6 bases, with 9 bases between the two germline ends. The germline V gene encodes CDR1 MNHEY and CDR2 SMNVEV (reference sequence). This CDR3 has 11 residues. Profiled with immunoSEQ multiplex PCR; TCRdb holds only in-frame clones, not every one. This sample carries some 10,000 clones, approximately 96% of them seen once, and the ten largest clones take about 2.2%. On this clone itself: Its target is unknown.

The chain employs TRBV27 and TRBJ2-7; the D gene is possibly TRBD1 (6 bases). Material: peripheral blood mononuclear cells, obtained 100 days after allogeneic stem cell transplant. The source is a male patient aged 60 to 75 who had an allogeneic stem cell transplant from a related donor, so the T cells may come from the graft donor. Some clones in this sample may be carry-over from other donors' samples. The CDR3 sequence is CASRGAGEQYF. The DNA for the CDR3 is TGTGCCAGCAGGGGGGCCGGCGAGCAGTACTTC.